This T cell receptor (beta chain) was captured by sequencing in a study of post-analysis software for immune sequencing data. Across the study: Included among the disease courses, which were recorded for the cohort, were relapsing-remitting, secondary progressive and progressive-relapsing multiple sclerosis. Study-level findings and limits: Patients carried roughly 5 TRBV segments more frequently than controls did, and TRBV5-6, TRBV5-1 and TRBV20-1 were among them. Same-batch samples co-clustered strongly by F measure. For normalized Chao1 diversity, multiple sclerosis patients scored significantly lower than controls did.

To note about this clonotype: The antigen is undetermined.

cDNA libraries of TCR beta carried unique molecular identifiers. Some 500,000 cDNA molecules were recovered from an input of about 1 to 10 million T cells. TCRdb redid the calling of the PCR reads with MiXCR, one entry per CDR3 protein. The sample includes about 770,000 distinct CDR3 sequences, 46% of them seen just once. CDR3 length equals 16 residues. Source material: blood. V gene TRBV12-3 or TRBV12-4 combines with J gene TRBJ2-1; D is undetermined. The tail of the sequence fits TRBJ2-7 better, so the J call may be wrong. The receptor was derived from a girl under 18 with multiple sclerosis. CDR3 sequence: CASSSYILGHRNEQYF. CDR3 nucleotides: TGTGCCAGCAGTTCCTATATCCTAGGCCATCGCAATGAGCAGTACTTC.